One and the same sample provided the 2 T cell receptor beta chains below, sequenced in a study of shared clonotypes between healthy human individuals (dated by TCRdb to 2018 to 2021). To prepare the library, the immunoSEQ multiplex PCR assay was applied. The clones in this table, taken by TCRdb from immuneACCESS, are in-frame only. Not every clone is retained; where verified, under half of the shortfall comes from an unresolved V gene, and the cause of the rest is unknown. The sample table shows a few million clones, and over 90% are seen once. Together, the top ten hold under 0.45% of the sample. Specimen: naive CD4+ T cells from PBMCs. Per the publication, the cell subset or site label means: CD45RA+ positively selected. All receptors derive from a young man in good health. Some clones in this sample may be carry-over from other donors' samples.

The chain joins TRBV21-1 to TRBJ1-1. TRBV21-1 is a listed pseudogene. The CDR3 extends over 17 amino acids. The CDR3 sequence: CASSKGDRVPLNTEAFF. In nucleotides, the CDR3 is TGTGCCAGCAGCAAAGGAGATAGAGTCCCCCTCAACACTGAAGCTTTCTTT.

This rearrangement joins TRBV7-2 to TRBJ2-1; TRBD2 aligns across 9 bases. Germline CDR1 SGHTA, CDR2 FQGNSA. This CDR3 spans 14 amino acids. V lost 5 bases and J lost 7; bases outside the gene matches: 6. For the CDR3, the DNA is TGTGCCAGCAGCACGATAGCGGGAGAGAATGAGCAGTTCTTC. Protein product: CASSTIAGENEQFF.